One and the same sample provided the 7 T cell receptor beta chains below, sequenced in a study of shared clonotypes between healthy human individuals. Assay: immunoSEQ multiplex PCR; the TCRdb copy retains only in-frame clones and omits some. The sample carries fewer than 1 million clones, about 97% recorded once. Naive CD8 cells were CD45RO-negative, positively selected for CCR7, excluding terminally differentiated effector memory CD45RA+ cells. Sequenced material: naive CD8+ T cells sorted from blood. The receptor source for this set is a man aged 25-40 years in good health.

The CDR3 DNA sequence: TGTGCCAGCAGTTATTCGCTAACCAATGAGCAGTTCTTC. It yields the protein CASSYSLTNEQFF. The J gene is TRBJ2-1, the V gene TRBV27; no reliable D call. The germline V gene encodes CDR1 MNHEY and CDR2 SMNVEV (reference sequence). CDR3 size: 13 residues. The V gene lost 4 bases and the J gene lost 6 bases, with 10 bases spanning the gap.

On this clone itself: Distinct nucleotide sequences in the sample also encode this CDR3. The chain is built from TRBV27 and TRBJ1-3; D is unclear. Per germline, CDR1 MNHEY and CDR2 SMNVEV (reference sequence). CDR3 size: 13 residues. The V gene lost 5 bases and the J gene lost 1 base, with 6 bases spanning the gap. This CDR3 is CASSLGSGNTIYF. The CDR3, as DNA: TGTGCCAGCAGTCTAGGATCTGGAAACACCATATATTTT.

The chain joins TRBV7-9 to TRBJ2-2; 13 nucleotides line up with TRBD2. With V trimmed by 7 bases and J by 7 bases, 9 bases remained unmatched. The CDR3 runs 16 residues. The germline V gene encodes CDR1 SEHNR and CDR2 FQNEAQ (reference sequence). CDR3 nucleotide sequence: TGTGCCAGCACCTCCGGGACTAGCGGGAAGGTCGGGGAGCTGTTTTTT. Residues: CASTSGTSGKVGELFF.

V and J are TRBV27 and TRBJ2-1; 10 bases map to TRBD2. The CDR3 loop spans 16 amino acids. Germline V gene sequence: CDR1 MNHEY, CDR2 SMNVEV (reference sequence). V was clipped by 4 bases and J by 8 bases; unmatched bases: 11. Written as DNA, the CDR3 is TGTGCCAGCAGTTCCCGCGGGACTAGCGCCAAGGATGAGCAGTTCTTC. Amino acid sequence: CASSSRGTSAKDEQFF.

The chain couples TRBV28 to TRBJ2-7; D possibly corresponds to TRBD2 (6 bases). This CDR3 has 16 residues. V gave up 7 bases and J gave up 2 bases, with 21 bases separating them. The germline V gene has CDR1 MDHEN and CDR2 SYDVKM. CDR3 protein: CASTLTARDSTYEQYF. The CDR3 DNA reads TGTGCCAGCACCCTTACTGCTCGGGACTCAACCTACGAGCAGTACTTC. Complete variable domain (other parts from reference TRBV28 and TRBJ2-7): DVKVTQSSRYLVKRTGEKVFLECVQDMDHENMFWYRQDPGLGLRLIYFSYDVKMKEKGDIPEGYSVSREKKERFSLILESASTNQTSMYLCASTLTARDSTYEQYFGPGTRLTVT.

The rearrangement uses TRBV4-1 and TRBJ2-3, with 11 bases fitting TRBD2. Per germline, CDR1 MGHRA and CDR2 YSYEKL. V gave up 1 base and J gave up 6 bases; unmatched junction bases: 6. This CDR3 is built from 16 residues. CDR3 in amino acids: CASSQGLAGGMDTQYF. The CDR3 DNA sequence: TGCGCCAGCAGCCAAGGGTTAGCGGGAGGGATGGATACGCAGTATTTT.

The rearrangement joins TRBV7-8 to TRBJ2-7; the D gene is possibly TRBD1 (6 bases). Trimming took off 4 bases at V and 2 bases at J, with 12 bases between the two ends. CDR1 and CDR2 (germline): SGHVS, FQNEAQ. The CDR3 runs to 14 residues. The DNA of the CDR3 is TGTGCCAGCAGCTCACGGGACAAGACCTACGAGCAGTACTTC. Amino acid sequence: CASSSRDKTYEQYF.